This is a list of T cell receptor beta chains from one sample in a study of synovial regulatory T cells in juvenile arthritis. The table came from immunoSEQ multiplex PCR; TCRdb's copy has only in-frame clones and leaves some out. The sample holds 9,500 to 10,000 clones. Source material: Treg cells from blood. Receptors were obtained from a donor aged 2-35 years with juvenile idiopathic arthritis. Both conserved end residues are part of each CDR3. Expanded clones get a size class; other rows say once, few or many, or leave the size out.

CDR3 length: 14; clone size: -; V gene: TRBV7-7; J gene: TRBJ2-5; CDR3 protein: CASSLAGGPGTQYF
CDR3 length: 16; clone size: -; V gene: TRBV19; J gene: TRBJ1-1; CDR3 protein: CASSPRTGPRNTEAFF
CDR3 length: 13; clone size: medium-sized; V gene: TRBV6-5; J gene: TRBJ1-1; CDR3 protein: CASSQGQVAEAFF
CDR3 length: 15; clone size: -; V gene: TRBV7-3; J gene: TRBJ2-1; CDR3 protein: CASTPLSTSVNEQFF
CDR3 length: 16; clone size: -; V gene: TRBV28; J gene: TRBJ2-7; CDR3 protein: CASTLQLAGLSYEQYF
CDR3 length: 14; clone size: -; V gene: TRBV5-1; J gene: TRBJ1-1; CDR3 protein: CASSQQLTNTEAFF
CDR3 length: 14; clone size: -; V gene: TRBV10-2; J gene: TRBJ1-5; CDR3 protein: CATLGRVGNQPQHF
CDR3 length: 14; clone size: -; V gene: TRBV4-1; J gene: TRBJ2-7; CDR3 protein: CASSQGIPGYEQYF
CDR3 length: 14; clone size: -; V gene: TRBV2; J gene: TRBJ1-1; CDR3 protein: CASILNGGGTEAFF
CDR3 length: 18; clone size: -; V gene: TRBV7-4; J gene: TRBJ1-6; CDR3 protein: CASSLLLSQGDGNSPLHF
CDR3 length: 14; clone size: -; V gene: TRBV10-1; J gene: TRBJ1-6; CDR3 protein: CASSESGGNSPLHF
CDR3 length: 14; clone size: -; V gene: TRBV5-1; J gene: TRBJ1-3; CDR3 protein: CASSLEASGNTIYF
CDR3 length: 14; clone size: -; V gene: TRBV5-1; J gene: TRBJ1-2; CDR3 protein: CASSRTGPNYGYTF
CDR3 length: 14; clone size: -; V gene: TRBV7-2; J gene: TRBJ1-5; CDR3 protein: CASSSGQGNQPQHF
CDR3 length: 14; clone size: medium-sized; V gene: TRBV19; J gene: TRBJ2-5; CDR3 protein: CASSMGAGEETQYF
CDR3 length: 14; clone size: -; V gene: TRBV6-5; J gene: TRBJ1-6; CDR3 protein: CASSSGGPNSPLHF
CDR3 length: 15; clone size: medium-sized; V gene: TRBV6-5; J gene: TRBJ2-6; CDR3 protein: CASRTGGSGANVLTF
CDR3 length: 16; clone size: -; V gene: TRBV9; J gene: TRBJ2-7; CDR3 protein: CASSVDPAARPYEQYF
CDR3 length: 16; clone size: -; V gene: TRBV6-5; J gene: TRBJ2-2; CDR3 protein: CASSYSSLGVAGELFF
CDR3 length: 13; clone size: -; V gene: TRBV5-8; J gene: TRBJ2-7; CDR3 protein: CASSLWQNYEQYF
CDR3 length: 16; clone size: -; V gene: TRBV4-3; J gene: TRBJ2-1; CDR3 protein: CASSQDYLDLGNEQFF
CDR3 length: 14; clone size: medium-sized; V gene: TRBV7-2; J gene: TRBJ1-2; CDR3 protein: CASSLGADSYGYTF
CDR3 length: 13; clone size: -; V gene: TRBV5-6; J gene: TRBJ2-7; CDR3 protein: CASSVVGSYEQYF
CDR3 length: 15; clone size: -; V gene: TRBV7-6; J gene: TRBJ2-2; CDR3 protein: CASSNRDVGTGELFF
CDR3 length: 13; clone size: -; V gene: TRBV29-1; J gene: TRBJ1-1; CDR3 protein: CSAEGGANTEAFF
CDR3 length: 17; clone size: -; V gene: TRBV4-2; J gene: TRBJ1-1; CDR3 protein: CASSQEYQGISHTEAFF
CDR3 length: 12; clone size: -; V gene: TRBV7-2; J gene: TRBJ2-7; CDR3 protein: CASSLAPGEQYF
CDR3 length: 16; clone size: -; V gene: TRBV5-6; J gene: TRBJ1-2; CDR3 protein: CASRASSKGTGYGYTF
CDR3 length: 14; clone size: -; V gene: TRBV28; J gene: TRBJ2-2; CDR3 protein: CASSGRAYTGELFF
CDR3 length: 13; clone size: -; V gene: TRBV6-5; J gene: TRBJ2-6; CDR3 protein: CASRRGGANVLTF
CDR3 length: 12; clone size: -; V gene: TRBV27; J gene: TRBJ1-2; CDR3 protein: CASSSRNYGYTF
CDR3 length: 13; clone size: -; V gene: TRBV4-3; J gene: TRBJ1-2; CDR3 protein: CASSHLSLYGYTF
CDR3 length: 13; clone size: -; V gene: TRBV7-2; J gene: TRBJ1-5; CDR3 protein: CASSIGGWQPQHF
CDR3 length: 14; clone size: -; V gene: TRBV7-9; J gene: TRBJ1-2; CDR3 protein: CASSPLGGADGYTF
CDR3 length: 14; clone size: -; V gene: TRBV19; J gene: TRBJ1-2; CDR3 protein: CASRSRNRGQGYTF
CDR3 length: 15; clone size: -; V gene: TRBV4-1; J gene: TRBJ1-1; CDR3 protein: CASSQGLTGTTEAFF
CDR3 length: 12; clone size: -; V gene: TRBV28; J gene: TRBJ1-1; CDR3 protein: CASSLMNTEAFF
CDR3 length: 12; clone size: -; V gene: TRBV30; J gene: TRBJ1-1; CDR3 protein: CAWSDSNTEAFF
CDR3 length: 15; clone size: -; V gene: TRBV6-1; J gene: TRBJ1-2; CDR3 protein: CASSEGQGWNYGYTF
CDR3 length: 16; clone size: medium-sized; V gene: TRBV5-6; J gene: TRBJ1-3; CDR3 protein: CASSIGTARSGNTIYF
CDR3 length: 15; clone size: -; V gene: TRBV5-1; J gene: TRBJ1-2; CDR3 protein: CASSLAVPANYGYTF
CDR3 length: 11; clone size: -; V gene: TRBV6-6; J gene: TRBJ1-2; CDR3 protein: CASKSAYGYTF
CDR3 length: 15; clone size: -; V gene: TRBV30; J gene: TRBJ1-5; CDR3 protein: CAWSSGQGGSQPQHF
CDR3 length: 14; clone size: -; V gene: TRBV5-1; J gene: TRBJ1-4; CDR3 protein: CASSLGQSVEKLFF
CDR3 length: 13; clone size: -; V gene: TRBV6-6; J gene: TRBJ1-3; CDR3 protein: CASRKPGGNTIYF
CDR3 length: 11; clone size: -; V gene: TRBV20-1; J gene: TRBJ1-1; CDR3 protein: CSASGDTEAFF
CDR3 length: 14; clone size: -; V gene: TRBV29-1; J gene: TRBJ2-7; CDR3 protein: CSVEPGTPTGEQYF